This T cell receptor beta chain was documented in a study of OX40 agonist ivuxolimab in advanced cancers. Sequenced by immunoSEQ multiplex PCR; TCRdb stores in-frame clones only, minus some. The sample lists roughly 110,000 clones; around nine tenths were seen once. Germline assignment: CDR1 MDHEN and CDR2 SYDVKM. V lost 7 bases, J lost 3 bases, and 12 bases stayed unmatched. The CDR3 totals 16 residues. As to this clone: Its antigen is unidentified.

Broader study findings: Patients who responded partially at 0.1-3.0 mg/kg showed clonal expansion ranking among the lowest.

The chain recombines TRBV28 with TRBJ2-4, with 7 bases identical to TRBD1. This clonotype originated in an adult with an advanced solid tumor such as melanoma, head and neck, liver or kidney cancer. The input for sequencing was CD4+ or CD8+ T cells sorted from blood, taken in a trial of the OX40 agonist ivuxolimab. CDR3 bases: TGTGCCAGCACCTCGGGACAGCCTACTGTCAAAAACATTCAGTACTTC. Its translation is CASTSGQPTVKNIQYF.